A selection of T cell receptor beta chains follows, all from one sample in a study of regulatory T cells in long-lasting Graves disease. TCRdb re-called the multiplex PCR reads through MiXCR, storing one row per CDR3 protein. There are about 430,000 distinct CDR3 sequences in the sample; over 12% occur only once, and about 8.2% lies in the top ten. These data also formed part of another study, on T cells in Graves' hyperthyroidism and ophthalmopathy.

Sequences were derived from peripheral blood mononuclear cells (PBMCs), sampled at new diagnosis, from a patient treated with antithyroid drugs. Receptor source: a woman between 40 and 50 years old with Graves disease. CDR3s include the opening cysteine and the closing phenylalanine or tryptophan. A D gene is named only where the DNA matches it firmly. The size entry is marked missing in some rows and otherwise reads once, few, many or a size class.

cdr3_aa cdr3_nt clone_size j_call v_call d_call
CASSLWRASGANVLTF TGTGCCAGCAGCTTATGGCGGGCCTCTGGGGCCAACGTCCTGACTTTC many TRBJ2-6 TRBV7-2 -
CASSSDHGYTF TGTGCCAGCAGTTCCGACCATGGCTACACCTTC few TRBJ1-2 TRBV28 -
CASSLGTGLNYGYTF TGCGCCAGCAGCTTGGGGACAGGACTCAACTATGGCTACACCTTC few TRBJ1-2 TRBV5-1 TRBD1
CASSSPGIEQYF TGTGCCAGCAGTTCACCCGGGATCGAGCAGTACTTC many TRBJ2-7 TRBV6-5 -
CASTTISPGQGAGTGELFF TGTGCCAGCACCACCATTTCCCCGGGACAGGGTGCAGGCACCGGGGAGCTGTTTTTT - TRBJ2-2 TRBV13 TRBD1
CASQSALTDTQYF TGTGCCAGCCAGAGTGCGCTTACAGATACGCAGTATTTT many TRBJ2-3 TRBV19 -
CASSEVTGRTGELFF TGTGCCAGCAGTGAAGTAACGGGGAGAACCGGGGAGCTGTTTTTT many TRBJ2-2 TRBV2 -
CSVWTGGIYEQYF TGCAGCGTGTGGACAGGGGGCATCTACGAGCAGTACTTC many TRBJ2-7 TRBV29-1 TRBD1
CASGKSGLVAYEQYF TGTGCCAGCGGTAAATCGGGACTAGTCGCTTACGAGCAGTACTTC many TRBJ2-7 TRBV12-3/TRBV12-4 TRBD2
CASSFLGDTEAFF TGTGCCAGCAGTTTTCTAGGCGACACTGAAGCTTTCTTT many TRBJ1-1 TRBV28 -
CATSPGQGHGYTF TGTGCCACCAGCCCCGGACAGGGCCACGGCTACACCTTC few TRBJ1-2 TRBV24-1 TRBD1
CASSYSLAAGGNIQYF TGTGCCAGCAGTTACTCCCTAGCGGCCGGGGGAAACATTCAGTACTTC - TRBJ2-4 TRBV6-9 TRBD2
CASSQFVGTAGANVLTF TGTGCCAGCAGCCAATTTGTAGGGACAGCCGGGGCCAACGTCCTGACTTTC few TRBJ2-6 TRBV3-1 TRBD1
CASSFRRNQPQHF TGTGCCAGCAGTTTTCGGCGGAATCAGCCCCAGCATTTT many TRBJ1-5 TRBV28 -
CASSFGTSSEDEQFF TGTGCCAGCAGCTTCGGGACTAGCAGCGAGGATGAGCAGTTCTTC many TRBJ2-1 TRBV11-3 TRBD2
CSARAGEAGGGETQYF TGCAGTGCTAGAGCCGGAGAGGCGGGAGGGGGGGAGACCCAGTACTTC many TRBJ2-5 TRBV20-1 TRBD2
CAISPRWGKNEQFF TGTGCCATCAGTCCACGGTGGGGGAAGAATGAGCAGTTCTTC - TRBJ2-1 TRBV10-3 -
CASSGIFSEAFF TGTGCCAGCAGTGGGATCTTCTCTGAAGCTTTCTTT many TRBJ1-1 TRBV2 -
CAWSTRGMGYNEQFF TGTGCCTGGAGTACTCGGGGGATGGGCTACAATGAGCAGTTCTTC many TRBJ2-1 TRBV30 -
CSAISGRADNEQFF TGCAGTGCCATAAGCGGGAGGGCGGACAATGAGCAGTTCTTC many TRBJ2-1 TRBV20-1 TRBD2
CSALGVLSGDTQYF TGCAGTGCTCTTGGCGTCCTTTCCGGAGATACGCAGTATTTT many TRBJ2-3 TRBV20-1 -
CASSSQTVGADEQYF TGTGCCAGCAGTTCCCAAACGGTGGGGGCGGACGAGCAGTACTTC many TRBJ2-7 TRBV28 -
CASSLAGQLQETQYF TGTGCCAGCAGCTTAGCCGGACAGCTCCAAGAGACCCAGTACTTC many TRBJ2-5 TRBV7-2 -
CASSFGVSLAGELFF TGTGCCAGCAGCTTTGGGGTTAGTTTGGCCGGGGAGCTGTTTTTT - TRBJ2-2 TRBV11-3 -
CASGQEGRDYGYTF TGTGCCAGCGGCCAAGAGGGGCGGGACTATGGCTACACCTTC - TRBJ1-2 TRBV3-1 -
CASSFINLAGGFAGELFF TGTGCCAGCAGTTTCATAAACCTAGCGGGAGGGTTCGCCGGGGAGCTGTTTTTT - TRBJ2-2 TRBV6-5 TRBD2
CAIKPRGEVEQFF TGTGCCATCAAGCCCAGGGGGGAGGTTGAGCAGTTCTTC - TRBJ2-1 TRBV10-3 -
CASSATTSGTDTQYF TGCGCCAGCAGCGCTACCACTAGCGGCACAGATACGCAGTATTTT many TRBJ2-3 TRBV5-1 TRBD2
CASSVMQGGTDTQYF TGTGCCAGCAGCGTAATGCAGGGAGGAACAGATACGCAGTATTTT few TRBJ2-3 TRBV9 -
CATSRGGRDNEQFF TGTGCCACCAGCAGAGGCGGGAGGGACAATGAGCAGTTCTTC few TRBJ2-1 TRBV15 TRBD2
CASSGRTAGNEQFF TGTGCCAGCAGTGGGAGGACGGCGGGCAATGAGCAGTTCTTC - TRBJ2-1 TRBV2 -
CSARAWTGLGEQYF TGCAGTGCTAGAGCCTGGACAGGGCTCGGCGAGCAGTACTTC many TRBJ2-7 TRBV20-1 TRBD1
CASSFQGVDLGFEQFF TGTGCCAGCAGTTTCCAGGGGGTAGATCTGGGCTTTGAGCAGTTCTTC few TRBJ2-1 TRBV12-3/TRBV12-4 TRBD1
CAITAVPKVYEQYF TGTGCCATCACAGCGGTACCGAAGGTCTACGAGCAGTACTTC many TRBJ2-7 TRBV6-1 -
CSAPGQGALGYTF TGCAGTGCCCCCGGACAGGGGGCGTTGGGCTACACCTTC - TRBJ1-2 TRBV20-1 TRBD1
CASRLAGLNEQFF TGTGCCAGCAGACTAGCGGGGCTAAATGAGCAGTTCTTC - TRBJ2-1 TRBV6-2/TRBV6-3 TRBD2
CASSQGQLPNYGYTF TGTGCCAGCAGCCAAGGACAGCTACCTAACTATGGCTACACCTTC many TRBJ1-2 TRBV3-1 -
CAISETSGANTGELFF TGTGCCATCAGTGAGACTAGCGGAGCTAACACCGGGGAGCTGTTTTTT many TRBJ2-2 TRBV10-3 TRBD2
CASSLGHTGYTF TGTGCCAGCAGCTTAGGTCACACTGGCTACACCTTC once TRBJ1-2 TRBV7-2 -
CSARGISGSFYNEQFF TGCAGTGCTAGGGGCATTAGCGGGAGTTTTTACAATGAGCAGTTCTTC - TRBJ2-1 TRBV20-1 TRBD2
CASSLERAGRLETQYF TGTGCCAGCAGCTTAGAGCGAGCGGGAAGGCTGGAGACCCAGTACTTC many TRBJ2-5 TRBV11-2 TRBD2
CASSFGLTSSGVLEQYF TGTGCCAGCAGCTTTGGACTAACCTCAAGTGGGGTCCTCGAGCAGTACTTC many TRBJ2-7 TRBV9 -
CATSTSGNAYNEQFF TGTGCCACCAGCACAAGCGGGAACGCCTACAATGAGCAGTTCTTC few TRBJ2-1 TRBV15 TRBD2
CAWNPGTGGRYSNQPQHF TGTGCCTGGAACCCCGGGACAGGGGGCAGGTATAGCAATCAGCCCCAGCATTTT - TRBJ1-5 TRBV30 TRBD1
CASSLGQAGIGELFF TGTGCCAGCAGCCTGGGACAGGCTGGGATCGGGGAGCTGTTTTTT many TRBJ2-2 TRBV3-1 TRBD1
CASRRDRSTDTQYF TGTGCCAGCAGACGGGACAGAAGCACAGATACGCAGTATTTT few TRBJ2-3 TRBV2 TRBD1